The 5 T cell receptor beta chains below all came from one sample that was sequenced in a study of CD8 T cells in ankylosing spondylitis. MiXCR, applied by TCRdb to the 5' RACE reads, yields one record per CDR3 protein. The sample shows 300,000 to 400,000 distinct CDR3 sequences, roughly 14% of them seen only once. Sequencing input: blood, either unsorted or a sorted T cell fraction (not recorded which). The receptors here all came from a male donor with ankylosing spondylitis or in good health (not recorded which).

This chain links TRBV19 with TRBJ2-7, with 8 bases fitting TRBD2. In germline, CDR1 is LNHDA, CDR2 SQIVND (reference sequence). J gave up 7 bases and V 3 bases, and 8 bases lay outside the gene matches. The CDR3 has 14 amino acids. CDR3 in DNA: TGTGCCAGTAGTATCGATGGTAGCGGGGTTGAGCAGTACTTC. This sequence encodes CASSIDGSGVEQYF.

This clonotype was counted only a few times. The CDR3 coding sequence is TGTGCCAGCAGGCCGGGACTAGGACTTATCACCGGGGAGCTGTTTTTT. Its translation: CASRPGLGLITGELFF. The rearrangement links TRBV6-1 to TRBJ2-2; 8 bases map to TRBD2. Germline V lookup: CDR1 MNHNS, CDR2 SASEGT. This CDR3 has 16 amino acids. V was pared by 6 bases and J by 4 bases, with 10 bases of the junction left unmatched.

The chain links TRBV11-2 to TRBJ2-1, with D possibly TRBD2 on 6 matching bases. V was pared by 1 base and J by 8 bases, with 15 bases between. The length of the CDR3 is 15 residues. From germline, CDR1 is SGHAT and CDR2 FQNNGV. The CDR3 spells CASSLAPGEIYEQFF. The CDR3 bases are TGTGCCAGCAGCTTAGCGCCGGGAGAGATTTATGAGCAGTTCTTC.

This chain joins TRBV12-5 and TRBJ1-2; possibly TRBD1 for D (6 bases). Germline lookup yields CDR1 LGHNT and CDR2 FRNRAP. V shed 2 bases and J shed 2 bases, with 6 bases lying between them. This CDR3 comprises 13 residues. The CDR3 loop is CASGLTGNYGYTF. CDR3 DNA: TGTGCTAGTGGTTTGACAGGGAACTATGGCTACACCTTC. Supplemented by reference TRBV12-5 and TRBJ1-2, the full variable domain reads DARVTQTPRHKVTEMGQEVTMRCQPILGHNTVFWYRQTMMQGLELLAYFRNRAPLDDSGMPKDRFSAEMPDATLATLKIQPSEPRDSAVYFCASGLTGNYGYTFGSGTRLTVV.

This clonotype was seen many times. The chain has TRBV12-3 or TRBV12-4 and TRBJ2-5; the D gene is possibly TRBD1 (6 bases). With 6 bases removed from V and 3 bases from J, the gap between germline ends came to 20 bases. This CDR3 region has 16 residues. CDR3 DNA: TGTGCCAGCAGGTCATCAGGGGCGTTTGGAGAAGAGACCCAGTACTTC. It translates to CASRSSGAFGEETQYF.